This TCR beta chain was identified in a study of CD8+ T cells in alopecia areata. Study-wide background: Oral tofacitinib, 5 to 10 mg twice daily, was given in an open-label trial. Study-wide results and caveats: Normal scalp showed lower clonality than lesional scalp, especially alopecia totalis/universalis.

This clone was picked up a small number of times. Its antigen remains unknown. Described treatment: oral pan-JAK inhibitor, 5-10 mg twice daily. Reverse transcribed after extraction, RNA yielded cDNA as the sequencing template. Only in-frame clones appear in the TCRdb table, and some are missing; sequencing was by immunoSEQ multiplex PCR. Of 170,000 or so clones listed, under 60% are singletons. The sequence was collected from a human donor with alopecia areata. The sequencing here drew on CD8+ T cells sorted from blood, taken at week 24, from a patient treated with tofacitinib.

The DNA for the CDR3 is TGCGCCAGCAGCTCGACACCCTACGAGCAGTACTTC. It codes for CASSSTPYEQYF. The chain carries TRBV4-1 and TRBJ2-7, with D unresolved. This CDR3 is built from 12 residues. Germline V gives CDR1 MGHRA, CDR2 YSYEKL. V was trimmed by 5 bases and J by 2 bases, leaving 7 bases between them.